Sequencing of this T cell receptor (beta chain) was carried out in a study of a mutant IDH1 vaccine in newly diagnosed glioma. Turning to the study itself: Treated patients had a mean age of roughly 40 years and an approximately 62% male, around 38% female split. Week 35 brought visit V12, which was followed by visit V13 at week 47. Receipt of radiotherapy, temozolomide, or both preceded the study, and most received both.

Overall study findings and caveats: Seemingly, pseudoprogression had no relation to changes in the top peripheral T cell clonotypes.

The CDR3 is made up of 15 amino acids. The germline V gene encodes CDR1 SQVTM and CDR2 ANQGSEA. After removal of 1 base from V and 1 base from J, the junction contained 3 bases not matched to a gene. Comment on this clone: Its antigen is as yet unknown.

Here immunoSEQ multiplex PCR was the method, and the copy in TCRdb shows in-frame clones only, minus some. The sample consists of about 32,000 clones, around four fifths of them appearing once. Time point: week 35, safety follow-up. Mutant IDH1 20-mer peptide, at 300 ug, made up each vaccine dose, with topical imiquimod. The TCR sequence derives from a middle-aged man with glioma. Some clones in this sample may be carry-over from other donors' samples. The specimen was PBMCs, collected from a glioma patient whose treatment included an IDH1 peptide vaccine. The chain links TRBV29-1 to TRBJ1-1; TRBD1 agrees at 10 bases. The CDR3 DNA sequence: TGCAGCGTTGAAGCGGACAGGGGGGAGAACACTGAAGCTTTCTTT. This gives the protein CSVEADRGENTEAFF. The full variable domain, completed using reference TRBV29-1 and TRBJ1-1, is SAVISQKPSRDICQRGTSLTIQCQVDSQVTMMFWYRQQPGQSLTLIATANQGSEATYESGFVIDKFPISRPNLTFSTLTVSNMSPEDSSIYLCSVEADRGENTEAFFGQGTRLTVV.